Following are 17 T cell receptor beta chains from one sample sequenced in a study of T cell responses to AZD1222 COVID-19 vaccine. Clones were read by immunoSEQ multiplex PCR, and TCRdb kept only the in-frame ones, dropping some. The sample yields 65,000 to 100,000 clones, 80% seen once. The specimen comprised peripheral blood, sampled on day 0 of AZD1222 vaccination. The receptor set was obtained from an adult in good health.

A few counts support this clone. The gene calls are TRBV10-2 and TRBJ1-6, with TRBD1 as a possible D gene (5 bases). The germline V and J ends were trimmed by 6 bases and 0 bases, with 9 bases remaining between them. This CDR3 contains 15 residues. CDR1 WSHSY and CDR2 SAAADI come from the germline V gene. CDR3 amino acids: CASRLDSSYNSPLHF. The CDR3 DNA reads as TGCGCCAGCAGACTAGACAGCTCCTATAATTCACCCCTCCACTTT.

The chain carries TRBV7-9 and TRBJ1-6, with D maybe TRBD1 (5 bases). V was shortened by 2 bases and J by 7 bases, with 12 bases between the two germline ends. CDR3 length: 15 amino acids. CDR1 is SEHNR, CDR2 FQNEAQ, per germline (reference sequence). CDR3 nucleotide sequence: TGTGCCAGCAGCTTATCCCCGGGGACGAATTCACCCCTCCACTTT. This gives the protein CASSLSPGTNSPLHF. Full variable domain (remainder filled in from reference TRBV7-9 and TRBJ1-6): DTGVSQNPRHKITKRGQNVTFRCDPISEHNRLYWYRQTLGQGPEFLTYFQNEAQLEKSRLLSDRFSAERPKGSFSTLEIQRTEQGDSAMYLCASSLSPGTNSPLHFGNGTRLTVT.

The rearrangement joins TRBV10-3 to TRBJ1-4; tentatively, D is TRBD1 (5 bases). V dropped 6 bases and J dropped 4 bases, with 18 bases sitting between them. Looked up from germline, CDR1 is ENHRY and CDR2 is SYGVKD. The CDR3 extends over 16 amino acids. The CDR3, as DNA: TGTGCCATCAGGACTAAGACAGAGGGGTTTAATGAAAAACTGTTTTTT. Its translation is CAIRTKTEGFNEKLFF.

The chain has TRBV27 and TRBJ2-1, with 12 bases matching TRBD2. Germline CDR1 and CDR2: MNHEY and SMNVEV (reference sequence). This CDR3 spans 14 amino acids. The V segment lost 2 bases and the J segment 7 bases; nucleotides outside the gene matches: 0. The CDR3 here is CASSLGTSGNEQFF. For the CDR3, the DNA is TGTGCCAGCAGTTTAGGGACTAGCGGGAATGAGCAGTTCTTC.

This clone was detected a few times. The CDR3 DNA reads as TGTGCCAGTAGTTCCACAGTCTCTGCCTACGAGCAGTACTTC. Amino acid sequence: CASSSTVSAYEQYF. The chain couples TRBV19 to TRBJ2-7, with D unresolved. Deletions cut 5 bases from V and 2 bases from J, with 13 bases between. The CDR3 covers 14 residues. CDR1 is LNHDA, CDR2 SQIVND, per germline (reference sequence).

The table lists this clone with a count of one. The genes are TRBV7-9 and TRBJ2-7, with D possibly being TRBD1 (6 bases). Between the trimmed V and J ends, which lost 2 bases and 3 bases, there was a span of 17 bases. CDR1 is SEHNR and CDR2 is FQNEAQ in the germline V gene (reference sequence). The CDR3 sequence is 16 residues long. The CDR3 region is CASSLFGWGQDYEQYF. CDR3 nucleotide sequence: TGTGCCAGCAGCTTATTCGGTTGGGGACAAGACTACGAGCAGTACTTC.

The rearrangement joins TRBV5-1 to TRBJ1-6; D is ambiguous. CDR1 is SGHRS and CDR2 is YFSETQ in the germline V gene. The CDR3 sequence is 14 residues long. V dropped 1 base and J dropped 7 bases, with 9 bases sitting between them. The chain's CDR3 is CASSLIGENSPLHF. As DNA, the CDR3 is TGCGCCAGCAGCTTGATTGGGGAGAATTCACCCCTCCACTTT.

The rearrangement uses TRBV18 and TRBJ1-4; TRBD1 aligns across 7 bases. Germline V gene lookup returns CDR1 KGHSH and CDR2 LQKENI. V lost 4 bases and J lost 12; bases outside the gene matches: 17. The CDR3 is made up of 16 amino acids. The CDR3 sequence is CASSLQTGRGRAELFF. CDR3 bases: TGTGCCAGCTCACTTCAGACAGGGAGAGGCCGGGCCGAACTGTTTTTT.

V usage is TRBV15 and J usage is TRBJ1-3; possible D gene TRBD1, 6 bases. The CDR3 has 15 residues. Deletions cut 3 bases from V and 7 bases from J, with 16 bases between. Germline CDR1 and CDR2: LNHNV and YYDKDF (reference sequence). The CDR3 loop is CATSRATGPGNTIYF. The CDR3 nucleotides are TGTGCCACCAGCAGGGCGACAGGTCCGGGGAACACCATATATTTT.

V is TRBV7-9 and J is TRBJ2-7, with a tentative D call TRBD1 (5 bases). Germline CDR1 and CDR2: SEHNR and FQNEAQ (reference sequence). V was clipped by 5 bases and J by 0 bases, with 14 bases between them. This CDR3 has 15 residues. The CDR3 DNA reads as TGTGCCAGCAGCCCAGGGCTGCGGAGCTCCTACGAGCAGTACTTC. It specifies CASSPGLRSSYEQYF.

V gene TRBV4-1 combines with J gene TRBJ2-7; 8 bases line up with TRBD1. Germline CDR1 MGHRA, CDR2 YSYEKL. This CDR3 has 15 residues. J was trimmed by 1 base and V by 4 bases; bases with no gene match: 6. CDR3 protein: CASSPGQGPSYEQYF. The CDR3 nucleotides read TGCGCCAGCAGCCCCGGACAGGGTCCTTCCTACGAGCAGTACTTC.

This rearrangement joins TRBV6-1 to TRBJ2-5; D not resolved. The V end lost 2 bases, the J end lost 4 bases, and 14 bases lay between the germline ends. CDR3 length: 15 amino acids. CDR1 and CDR2 (germline): MNHNS, SASEGT. CDR3 region: CASSEKDWYRETQYF. For the CDR3, the DNA is TGTGCCAGCAGTGAAAAAGATTGGTATCGAGAGACCCAGTACTTC.

V and J are TRBV27 and TRBJ1-2; 10 bases are a match to TRBD1. V lost 3 bases, J lost 7 bases, and 8 bases stayed unmatched. CDR3 length equals 15 residues. Germline CDR1 reads MNHEY; CDR2 reads SMNVEV (reference sequence). Here the CDR3 DNA reads TGTGCCAGCAGTTTCACTACGACAGGGGGCCGTGGCTACACCTTC. As protein: CASSFTTTGGRGYTF.

The V call is TRBV7-9, the J call TRBJ2-7, with unresolved D. With 3 bases removed from V and 1 base from J, the gap between germline ends came to 4 bases. Germline lookup yields CDR1 SEHNR and CDR2 FQNEAQ (reference sequence). The CDR3 runs to 12 residues. CDR3 DNA sequence: TGTGCCAGCAGCTTGGGTTCCTACGAGCAGTACTTC. It encodes CASSLGSYEQYF.

V gene TRBV5-1 combines with J gene TRBJ2-2; no clear D. CDR3 length: 15 amino acids. From germline, CDR1 is SGHRS and CDR2 YFSETQ. Trimming took off 3 bases at V and 1 base at J, with 10 bases between the two ends. CDR3 loop: CASSSIDQNTGELFF. Written as DNA, the CDR3 is TGCGCCAGCAGCTCTATAGACCAGAACACCGGGGAGCTGTTTTTT.

This clone has only one observation. The chain couples TRBV12-3 or TRBV12-4 to TRBJ1-1; D remains unclear. This CDR3 has 13 amino acids. With 4 bases removed from V and 10 bases from J, the gap between germline ends came to 16 bases. CDR3 protein: CASSSDGQRVAFF. The CDR3 coding sequence is TGTGCCAGCAGTTCCGATGGGCAACGGGTAGCTTTCTTT.

This chain joins TRBV28 and TRBJ1-4; 8 bases agree with TRBD1. CDR1 is MDHEN, CDR2 SYDVKM, per germline. The trim removed 4 bases at V and 6 bases at J, leaving 10 bases unmatched. The CDR3 extends over 16 amino acids. The CDR3 DNA is TGTGCCAGCAGTTCCTCCTTAACAGGGGGGTATGAAAAACTGTTTTTT. This codes for CASSSSLTGGYEKLFF. Using reference TRBV28 and TRBJ1-4 for the parts outside the CDR3, the full variable domain is DVKVTQSSRYLVKRTGEKVFLECVQDMDHENMFWYRQDPGLGLRLIYFSYDVKMKEKGDIPEGYSVSREKKERFSLILESASTNQTSMYLCASSSSLTGGYEKLFFGSGTQLSVL.